Sequencing of this T cell receptor beta chain was carried out in a study of neoadjuvant nivolumab and ipilimumab in lung cancer. Study results and caveats: Pretherapy blood TCR richness correlated positively with resected tumor richness. TCR richness and clonality were higher in tumors than adjacent uninvolved lung. TCR sequencing covered a small number of samples. Only two of four nivolumab-treated tumors gained richness and clonality by surgery.

CDR3 length equals 19 residues. The V segment lost 0 bases and the J segment 0 bases; nucleotides outside the gene matches: 9. Germline V gene sequence: CDR1 SGHRS, CDR2 YFSETQ. Here immunoSEQ multiplex PCR was the method, and the copy in TCRdb shows in-frame clones only, minus some. Of tens of thousands of clones listed, 90% are singletons. Of note for this clone: Its antigen is unidentified.

The chain couples TRBV5-1 to TRBJ2-6; 7 bases are shared with TRBD1. The sequence was obtained from an adult with non-small cell lung cancer. Specimen: peripheral blood, collected after neoadjuvant nivolumab, alone or with ipilimumab, at or shortly before surgery. In DNA, the CDR3 is TGCGCCAGCAGCTTGGCCGGGACAGACTTCAGCTCTGGGGCCAACGTCCTGACTTTC. Protein sequence: CASSLAGTDFSSGANVLTF.